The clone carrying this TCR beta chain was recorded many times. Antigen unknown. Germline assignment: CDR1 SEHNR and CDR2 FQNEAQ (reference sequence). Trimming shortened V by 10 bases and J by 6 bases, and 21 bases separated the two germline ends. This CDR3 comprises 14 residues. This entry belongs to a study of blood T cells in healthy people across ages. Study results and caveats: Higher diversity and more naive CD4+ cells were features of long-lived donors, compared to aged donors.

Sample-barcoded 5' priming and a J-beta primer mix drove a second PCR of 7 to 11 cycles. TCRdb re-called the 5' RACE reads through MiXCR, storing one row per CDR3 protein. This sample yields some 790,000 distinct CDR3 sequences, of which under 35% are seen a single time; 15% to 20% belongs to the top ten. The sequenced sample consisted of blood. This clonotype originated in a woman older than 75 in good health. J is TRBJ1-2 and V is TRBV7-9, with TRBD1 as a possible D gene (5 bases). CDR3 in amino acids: CATLLRGLRDGYTF. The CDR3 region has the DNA TGTGCCACCCTGCTGCGGGGACTGCGTGATGGCTACACCTTC.